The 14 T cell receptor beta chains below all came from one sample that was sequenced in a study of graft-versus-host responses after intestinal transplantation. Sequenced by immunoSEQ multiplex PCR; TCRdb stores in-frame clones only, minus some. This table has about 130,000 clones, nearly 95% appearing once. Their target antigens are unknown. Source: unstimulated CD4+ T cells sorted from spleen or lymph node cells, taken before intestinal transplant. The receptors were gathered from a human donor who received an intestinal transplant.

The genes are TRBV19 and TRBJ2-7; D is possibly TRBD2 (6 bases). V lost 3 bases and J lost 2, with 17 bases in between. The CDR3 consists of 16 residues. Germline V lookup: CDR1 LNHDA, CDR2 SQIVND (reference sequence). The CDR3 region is CASSMLRGGPTYEQYF. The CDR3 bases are TGTGCCAGTAGTATGTTACGGGGAGGACCTACCTACGAGCAGTACTTC.

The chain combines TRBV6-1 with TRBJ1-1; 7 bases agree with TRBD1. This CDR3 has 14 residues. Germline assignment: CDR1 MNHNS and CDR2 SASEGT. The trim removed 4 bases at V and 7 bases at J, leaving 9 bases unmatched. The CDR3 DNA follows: TGTGCCAGCAGTGTTAGCCACCGGGACAGTGAAGCTTTCTTT. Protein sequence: CASSVSHRDSEAFF.

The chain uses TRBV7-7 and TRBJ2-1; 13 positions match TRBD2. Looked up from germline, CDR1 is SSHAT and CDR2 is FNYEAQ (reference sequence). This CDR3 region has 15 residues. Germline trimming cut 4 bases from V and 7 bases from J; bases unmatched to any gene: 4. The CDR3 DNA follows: TGTGCCAGCAGCTCCGGACTAGCGGGGGTGAATGAGCAGTTCTTC. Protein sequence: CASSSGLAGVNEQFF. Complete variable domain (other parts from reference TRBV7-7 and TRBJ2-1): GAGVSQSPRYKVTKRGQDVTLRCDPISSHATLYWYQQALGQGPEFLTYFNYEAQPDKSGLPSDRFSAERPEGSISTLTIQRTEQRDSAMYRCASSSGLAGVNEQFFGPGTRLTVL.

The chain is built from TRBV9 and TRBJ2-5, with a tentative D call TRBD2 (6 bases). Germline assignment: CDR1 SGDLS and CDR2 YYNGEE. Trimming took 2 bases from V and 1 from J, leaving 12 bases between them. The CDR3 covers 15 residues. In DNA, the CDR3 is TGTGCCAGCAGCGTCGTGGGGGGAATCCAAGAGACCCAGTACTTC. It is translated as CASSVVGGIQETQYF.

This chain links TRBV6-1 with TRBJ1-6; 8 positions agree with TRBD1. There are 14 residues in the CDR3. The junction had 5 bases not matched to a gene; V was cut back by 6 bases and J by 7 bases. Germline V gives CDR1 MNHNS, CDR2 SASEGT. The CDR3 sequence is CASRPGTGNSPLHF. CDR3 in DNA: TGTGCCAGCAGGCCCGGGACAGGCAATTCACCCCTCCACTTT.

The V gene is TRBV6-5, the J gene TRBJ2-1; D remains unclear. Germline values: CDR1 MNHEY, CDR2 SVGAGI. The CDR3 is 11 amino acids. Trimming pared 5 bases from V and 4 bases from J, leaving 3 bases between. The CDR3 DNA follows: TGTGCCAGCAGTGCTTACAATGAGCAGTTCTTC. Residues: CASSAYNEQFF.

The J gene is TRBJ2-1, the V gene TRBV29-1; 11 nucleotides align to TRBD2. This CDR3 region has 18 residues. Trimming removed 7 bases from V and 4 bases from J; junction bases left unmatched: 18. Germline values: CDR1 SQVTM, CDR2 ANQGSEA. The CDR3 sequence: CSAPTSGIKTRQYNEQFF. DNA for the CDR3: TGCAGCGCCCCGACTAGCGGGATAAAGACCAGGCAGTACAATGAGCAGTTCTTC.

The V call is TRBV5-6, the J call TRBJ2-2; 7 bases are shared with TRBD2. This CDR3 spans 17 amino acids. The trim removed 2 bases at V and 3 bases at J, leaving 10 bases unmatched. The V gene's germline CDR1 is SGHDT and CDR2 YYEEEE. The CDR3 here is CASSFSPSGIYTGELFF. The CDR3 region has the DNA TGTGCCAGCAGCTTCTCTCCCAGCGGGATATACACCGGGGAGCTGTTTTTT.

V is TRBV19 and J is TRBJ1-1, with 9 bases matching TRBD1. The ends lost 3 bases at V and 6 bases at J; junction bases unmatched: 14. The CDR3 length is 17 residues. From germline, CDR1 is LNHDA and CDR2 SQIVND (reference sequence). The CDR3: CASSIETGGAVNPEAFF. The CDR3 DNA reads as TGTGCCAGTAGTATTGAAACAGGGGGCGCGGTCAACCCTGAAGCTTTCTTT. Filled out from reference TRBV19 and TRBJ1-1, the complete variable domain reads DGGITQSPKYLFRKEGQNVTLSCEQNLNHDAMYWYRQDPGQGLRLIYYSQIVNDFQKGDIAEGYSVSREKKESFPLTVTSAQKNPTAFYLCASSIETGGAVNPEAFFGQGTRLTVV.

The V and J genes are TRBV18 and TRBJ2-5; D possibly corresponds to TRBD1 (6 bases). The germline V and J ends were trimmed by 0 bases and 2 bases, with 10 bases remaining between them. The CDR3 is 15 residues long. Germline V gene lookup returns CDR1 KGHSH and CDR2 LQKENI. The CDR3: CASSPPGQLQETQYF. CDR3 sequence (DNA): TGTGCCAGCTCACCACCTGGACAGCTTCAAGAGACCCAGTACTTC.

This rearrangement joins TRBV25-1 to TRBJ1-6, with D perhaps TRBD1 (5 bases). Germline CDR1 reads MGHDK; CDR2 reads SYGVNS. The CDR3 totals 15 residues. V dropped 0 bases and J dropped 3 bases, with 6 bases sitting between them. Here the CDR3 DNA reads TGTGCCAGCAGTGAATATAGGGGCTATAATTCACCCCTCCACTTT. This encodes CASSEYRGYNSPLHF.

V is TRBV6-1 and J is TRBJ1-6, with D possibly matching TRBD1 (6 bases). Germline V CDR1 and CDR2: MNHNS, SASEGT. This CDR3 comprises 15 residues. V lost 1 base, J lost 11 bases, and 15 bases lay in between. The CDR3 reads CASSEVVGRDTPLHF. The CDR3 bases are TGTGCCAGCAGTGAAGTAGTGGGAAGGGACACACCCCTCCACTTT.

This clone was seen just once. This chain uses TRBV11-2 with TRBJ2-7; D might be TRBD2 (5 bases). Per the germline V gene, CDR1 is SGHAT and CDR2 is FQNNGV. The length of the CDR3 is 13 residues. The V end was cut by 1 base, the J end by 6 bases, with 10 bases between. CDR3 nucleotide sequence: TGTGCCAGCAGCTTAGGACTATATCCCGAGCAGTACTTC. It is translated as CASSLGLYPEQYF.

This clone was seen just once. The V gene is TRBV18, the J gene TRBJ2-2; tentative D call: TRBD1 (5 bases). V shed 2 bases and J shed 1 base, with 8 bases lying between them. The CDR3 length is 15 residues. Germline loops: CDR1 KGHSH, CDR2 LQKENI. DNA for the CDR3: TGTGCCAGCTCACCATTCCAGGGGAACACCGGGGAGCTGTTTTTT. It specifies CASSPFQGNTGELFF.